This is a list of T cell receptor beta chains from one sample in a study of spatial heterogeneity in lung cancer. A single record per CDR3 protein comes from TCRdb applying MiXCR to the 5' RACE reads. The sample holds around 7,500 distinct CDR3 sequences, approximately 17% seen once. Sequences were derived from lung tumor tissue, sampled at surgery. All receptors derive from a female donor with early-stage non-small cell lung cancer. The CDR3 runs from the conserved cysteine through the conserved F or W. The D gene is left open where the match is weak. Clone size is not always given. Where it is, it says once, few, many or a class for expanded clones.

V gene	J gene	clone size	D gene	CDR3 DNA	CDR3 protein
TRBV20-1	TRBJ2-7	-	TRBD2	TGCAGTGCCGCCGGGACTACCCTCCGCGAGCAGTACTTC	CSAAGTTLREQYF
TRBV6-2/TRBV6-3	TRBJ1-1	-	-	TGTGCCAGCAGGGTCAGGGGCGGCACTGAAGCTTTCTTT	CASRVRGGTEAFF
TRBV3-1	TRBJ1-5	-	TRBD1	TGTGCCAGCAGCAGAGGACAGGGGAGGCAGCCCCAGCATTTT	CASSRGQGRQPQHF
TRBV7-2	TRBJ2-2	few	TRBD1	TGTGCCAGCAGCTTAGTTATAGGACAGGGGAACACCGGGGAGCTGTTTTTT	CASSLVIGQGNTGELFF
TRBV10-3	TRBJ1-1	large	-	TGTGCCATCAGTGAGTTCGGGATGAACACTGAAGCTTTCTTT	CAISEFGMNTEAFF
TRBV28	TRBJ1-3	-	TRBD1	TGTGCCAGCAGTCCCGAGGGGACAGCCGGAAACACCATATATTTT	CASSPEGTAGNTIYF
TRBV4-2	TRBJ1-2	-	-	TGTGCCAGTGGGGGGTCCCCTAACTATGGCTACACCTTC	CASGGSPNYGYTF
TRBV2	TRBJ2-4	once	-	TGTGCCAGCAGTGCGGACAGCGTGCCTATGAACATTCAGTACTTC	CASSADSVPMNIQYF
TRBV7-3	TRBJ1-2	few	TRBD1	TGTGCCAGCAGCCCGACAGGGGACTATGGCTACACCTTC	CASSPTGDYGYTF
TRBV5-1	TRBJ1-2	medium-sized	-	TGCGCCAGCAGCGAAGGGACATCCTATGGCTACACCTTC	CASSEGTSYGYTF
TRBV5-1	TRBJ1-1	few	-	TGCGCCAGCAGCTTGGCCTGGGGCGAAGCTTTCTTT	CASSLAWGEAFF
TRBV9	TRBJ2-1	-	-	TGTGCCAGCAGCCCAGGAGGTGAGCAGTTCTTC	CASSPGGEQFF
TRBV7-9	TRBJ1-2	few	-	TGTGCCAGCAGCTTCCAAGGGAACCTCTATGGCTACACCTTC	CASSFQGNLYGYTF
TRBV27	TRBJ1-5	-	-	TGTGCCAGCAGCAGCGGGGGGAACTGGCCCCAGCATTTT	CASSSGGNWPQHF
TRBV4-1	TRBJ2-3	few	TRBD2	TGCGCCAGCAGCCGGCGAGCGGGGAGCACAGATACGCAGTATTTT	CASSRRAGSTDTQYF
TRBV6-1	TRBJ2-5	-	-	TGTGCCAGCAGCACGGGCCGGCCCACAGAGACCCAGTACTTC	CASSTGRPTETQYF
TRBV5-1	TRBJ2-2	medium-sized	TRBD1	TGCGCCAGCAGCGTGCCGGGACAGACCACCGGGGAGCTGTTTTTT	CASSVPGQTTGELFF
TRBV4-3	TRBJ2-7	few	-	TGCGCCAGCAGCCAAGGTTACCTTGGCTCCTACGAGCAGTACTTC	CASSQGYLGSYEQYF
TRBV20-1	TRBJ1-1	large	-	TGCAGTGCTAGAGTGGTCCGGAACACTGAAGCTTTCTTT	CSARVVRNTEAFF
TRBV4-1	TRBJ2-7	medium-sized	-	TGCGCCAGCAGCCAAGGTTTGGGGAACTACGAGCAGTACTTC	CASSQGLGNYEQYF
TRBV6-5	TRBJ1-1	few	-	TGTGCCAGCAGACCCTCTGGGGGTTTGAACACTGAAGCTTTCTTT	CASRPSGGLNTEAFF
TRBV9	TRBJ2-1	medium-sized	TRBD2	TGTGCCAGTGCCGGGGGGGCCCATGAGCAGTTCTTC	CASAGGAHEQFF
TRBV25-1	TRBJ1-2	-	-	TGTGCCAGCAGCGTTACAGGGAATGGCTACACCTTC	CASSVTGNGYTF
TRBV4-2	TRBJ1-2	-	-	TGTGCCAGCAGTCCCGGGGCCTATGGCTACACCTTC	CASSPGAYGYTF
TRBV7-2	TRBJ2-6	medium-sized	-	TGTGCCAGCAGCTTAGGGGTACGGGCCGGGGCCAACGTCCTGACTTTC	CASSLGVRAGANVLTF
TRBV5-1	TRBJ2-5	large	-	TGCGCCAGCAGCTTGTTGGAGACCCAGTACTTC	CASSLLETQYF
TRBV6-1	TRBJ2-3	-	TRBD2	TGTGCCAGCAGTGCCCCCAGGCCCGGGAGGGCGACAGATACGCAGTATTTT	CASSAPRPGRATDTQYF
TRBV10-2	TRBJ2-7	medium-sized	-	TGCGCCAGCTCACCCGTCCCAGCCTACGAGCAGTACTTC	CASSPVPAYEQYF
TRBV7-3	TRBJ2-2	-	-	TGTGCCAGCAGCTTAGCCCATACCGGGGAGCTGTTTTTT	CASSLAHTGELFF
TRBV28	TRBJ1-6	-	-	TGTGCCAGCAGTTTCCAGAGCCCCTCCTATAATTCACCCCTCCACTTT	CASSFQSPSYNSPLHF
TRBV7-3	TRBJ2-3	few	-	TGTGCCAGCAGCTTCTCGGGGACCTCAGATACGCAGTATTTT	CASSFSGTSDTQYF
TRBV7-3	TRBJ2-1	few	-	TGTGCCAGCAGCTCATCTTTTGCCTCCTACAATGAGCAGTTCTTC	CASSSSFASYNEQFF
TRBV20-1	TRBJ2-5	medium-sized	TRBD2	TGCAGTGCTAATCCTAGCGGGGAGACCCAGTACTTC	CSANPSGETQYF
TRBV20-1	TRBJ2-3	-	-	TGCAGTGCTAGAGGGATAGAAAGGAGGAACACAGATACGCAGTATTTT	CSARGIERRNTDTQYF
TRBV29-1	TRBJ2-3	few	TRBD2	TGCAGCGTTGACTTAGCGGGTCCAGATACGCAGTATTTT	CSVDLAGPDTQYF
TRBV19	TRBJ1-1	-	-	TGTGCCAGTAGAGGCCCGGGACCGGATGAAGCTTTCTTT	CASRGPGPDEAFF
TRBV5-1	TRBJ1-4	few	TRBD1	TGCGCCAGCAGCTTGACAGGGGCGGGAGAAAAACTGTTTTTT	CASSLTGAGEKLFF
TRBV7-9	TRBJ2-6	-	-	TGTGCCAGCAGCTTAGGGACGACTTTATCTGGGGCCAACGTCCTGACTTTC	CASSLGTTLSGANVLTF
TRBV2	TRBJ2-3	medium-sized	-	TGTGCCAGCATAAGGTTACCCACAGATACGCAGTATTTT	CASIRLPTDTQYF
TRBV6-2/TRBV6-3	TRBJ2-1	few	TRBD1	TGTGCCAGCAGCTCCGGGACAGCTTCCTACAATGAGCAGTTCTTC	CASSSGTASYNEQFF
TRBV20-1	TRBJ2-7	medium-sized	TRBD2	TGCAGTGCTAGTTTGGCCTCCCCTCGGGCTAGCGGGGGCTACGAGCAGTACTTC	CSASLASPRASGGYEQYF
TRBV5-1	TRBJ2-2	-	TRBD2	TGCGCCAGCAGCCCGGGACTAGCGGGGGACACCGGGGAGCTGTTTTTT	CASSPGLAGDTGELFF
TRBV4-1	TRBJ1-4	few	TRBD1	TGCGCCAGCAGCCCGGACAGGGAGGCGGTGGAACTGTTTTTT	CASSPDREAVELFF
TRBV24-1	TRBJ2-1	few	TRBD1	TGTGCCACCAGTGATTCGGGACAGGGTTACAATGAGCAGTTCTTC	CATSDSGQGYNEQFF
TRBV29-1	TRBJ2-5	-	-	TGCAGCGTCGTACGGGGCCAAAGCAGGGAGACCCAGTACTTC	CSVVRGQSRETQYF
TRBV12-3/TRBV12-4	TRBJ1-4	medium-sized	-	TGTGCCAGCAGCTTCATGGGGGAACTGTTTTTT	CASSFMGELFF
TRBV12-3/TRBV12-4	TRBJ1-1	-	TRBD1	TGTGCCAGCAGCCAAGGACAGGGTGAAGCTTTCTTT	CASSQGQGEAFF
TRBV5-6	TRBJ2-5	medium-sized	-	TGTGCCAGCAGCTTGGGGGTCCGGGCCCAAGAGACCCAGTACTTC	CASSLGVRAQETQYF
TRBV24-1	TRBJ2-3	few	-	TGTGCCACCAGTGATTTTGGCTTGGGTAGCTCAACAGATACGCAGTATTTT	CATSDFGLGSSTDTQYF
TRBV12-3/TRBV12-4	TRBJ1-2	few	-	TGTGCCAGCAGTACGCCAGCCAAGTATGGCTACACCTTC	CASSTPAKYGYTF